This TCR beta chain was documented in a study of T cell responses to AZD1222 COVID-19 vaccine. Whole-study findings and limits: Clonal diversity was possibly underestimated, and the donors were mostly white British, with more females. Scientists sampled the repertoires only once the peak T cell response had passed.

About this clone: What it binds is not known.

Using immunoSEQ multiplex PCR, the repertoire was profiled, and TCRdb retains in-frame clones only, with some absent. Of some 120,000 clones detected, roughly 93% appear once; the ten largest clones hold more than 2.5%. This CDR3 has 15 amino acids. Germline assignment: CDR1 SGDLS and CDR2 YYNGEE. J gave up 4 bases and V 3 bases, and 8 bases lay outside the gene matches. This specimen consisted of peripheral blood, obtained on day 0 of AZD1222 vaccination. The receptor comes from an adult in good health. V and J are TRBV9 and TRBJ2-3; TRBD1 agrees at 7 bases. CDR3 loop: CASSARGRLPDTQYF. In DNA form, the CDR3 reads TGTGCCAGCAGCGCAAGGGGGCGGTTGCCAGATACGCAGTATTTT.